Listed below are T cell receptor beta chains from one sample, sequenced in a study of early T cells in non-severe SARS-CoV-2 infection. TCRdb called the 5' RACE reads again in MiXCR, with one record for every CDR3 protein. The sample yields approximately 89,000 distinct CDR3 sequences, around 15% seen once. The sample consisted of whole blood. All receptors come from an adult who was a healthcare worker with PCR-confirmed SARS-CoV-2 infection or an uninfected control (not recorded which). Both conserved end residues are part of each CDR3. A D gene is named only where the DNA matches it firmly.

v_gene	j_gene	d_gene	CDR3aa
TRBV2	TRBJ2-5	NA	CASGSRRLGTGETQYF
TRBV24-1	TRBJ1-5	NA	CATSDFGGQPQHF
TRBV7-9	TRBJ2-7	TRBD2	CVSSPGLAYEQYF
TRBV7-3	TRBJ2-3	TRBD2	CASSWTSGATDTQYF
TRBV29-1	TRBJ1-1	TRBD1	CSVEIGTGPSEAFF
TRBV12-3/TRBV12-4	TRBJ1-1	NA	CASSLGAGNTEAFF
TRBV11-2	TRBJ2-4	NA	CASSSPTARKNIQYF
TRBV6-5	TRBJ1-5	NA	CASSYSSSNQPQHF
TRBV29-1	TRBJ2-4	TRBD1	CSVVTGGLKNIQYF
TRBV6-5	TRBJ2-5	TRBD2	CASSLISGSGETQYF